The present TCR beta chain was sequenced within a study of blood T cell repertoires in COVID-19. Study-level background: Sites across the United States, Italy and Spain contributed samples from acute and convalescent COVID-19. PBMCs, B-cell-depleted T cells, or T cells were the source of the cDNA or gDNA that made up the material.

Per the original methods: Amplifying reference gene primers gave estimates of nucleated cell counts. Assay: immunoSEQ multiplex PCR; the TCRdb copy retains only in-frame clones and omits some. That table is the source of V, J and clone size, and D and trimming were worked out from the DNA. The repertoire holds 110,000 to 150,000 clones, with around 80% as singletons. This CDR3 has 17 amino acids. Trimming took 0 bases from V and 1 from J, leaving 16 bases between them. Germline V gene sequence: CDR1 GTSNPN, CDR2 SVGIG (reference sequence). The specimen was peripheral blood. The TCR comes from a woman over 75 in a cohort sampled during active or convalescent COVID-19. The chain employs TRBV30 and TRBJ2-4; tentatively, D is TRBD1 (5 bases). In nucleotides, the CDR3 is TGTGCCTGGAGTGTAGGGGTGGCGGCTAGGGCCAAAAACATTCAGTACTTC. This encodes CAWSVGVAARAKNIQYF.